Here is one T cell receptor beta chain with its context. Its target is not known. These data belong to a study of shared clonotypes between healthy human individuals. Whole-study findings and limits: A generally larger estimated richness was seen in naive subsets than in memory subsets.

Germline CDR1 SGHNT, CDR2 YYREEE (reference sequence). The V end lost 0 bases, the J end lost 7 bases, and 11 bases lay between the germline ends. The CDR3 consists of 13 residues. CD45RO-negative, CCR7-selected cells formed the naive CD8 fraction, which excluded terminally differentiated effector memory CD45RA+ cells. Generated by immunoSEQ multiplex PCR, the TCRdb table keeps only in-frame clones and is missing some. The sample has hundreds of thousands of clones; approximately 96% are singletons. V gene TRBV5-4 combines with J gene TRBJ2-7; D not certain. Sequencing was done on a sample of naive CD8+ T cells sorted from blood. The sequence was collected from a young woman in good health. The CDR3 nucleotides read TGTGCCAGCAGCTTGGCCCGGTCTCGGGAGCAGTACTTC. It is translated as CASSLARSREQYF. Full variable domain (outside the CDR3, taken from reference TRBV5-4 and TRBJ2-7): ETGVTQSPTHLIKTRGQQVTLRCSSQSGHNTVSWYQQALGQGPQFIFQYYREEENGRGNFPPRFSGLQFPNYSSELNVNALELDDSALYLCASSLARSREQYFGPGTRLTVT.